This T cell receptor beta chain was profiled in a study of cytomegalovirus exposure and HLA in healthy donors. Primers included in the PCR were 60 Vbeta and 13 Jbeta primers. This table comes from immunoSEQ multiplex PCR, and its TCRdb copy is limited to in-frame clones, with some not included. Here the sample spans about 130,000 clones, 70% to 85% being singletons. Comments on this clone: Its target is unknown.

Overall study findings and caveats: A later analysis found most CMV-associated TCR beta chains apparently HLA-restricted.

The CDR3 spans 17 residues. Losses at the gene ends were 6 bases for V and 2 bases for J; bases not matched to a gene: 13. Germline V gene data show CDR1 as LNHDA and CDR2 as SQIVND (reference sequence). Sequencing used PBMCs. This TCR was recovered from a woman aged 45 to 65 in good health and CMV-seronegative. The chain is built from TRBV19 and TRBJ1-5, with TRBD1 matching 7 bases. CDR3 sequence: CASSGQGGLSRNQPQHF. The CDR3 DNA reads TGTGCCAGTAGCGGGCAGGGGGGACTTTCGCGCAATCAGCCCCAGCATTTT.